This passage covers 32 T cell receptor beta chains from one sample sequenced in a study of blood T cells in healthy people across ages. Through a sample-barcoded 5' primer and a J-beta primer mix, a second PCR was run for roughly 6 to 12 cycles. A single record per CDR3 protein comes from TCRdb applying MiXCR to the 5' RACE reads. The sample carries about 1,000,000 distinct CDR3 sequences, less than 50% recorded once. Sequenced sample: blood. The receptors were sampled from a woman aged 55-69 years in good health.

This clonotype was detected many times. The gene calls are TRBV21-1 and TRBJ2-7. TRBV21-1 is a pseudogene locus. CDR3 length: 11 amino acids. The CDR3 sequence: CASSNQNEQYF. Here the CDR3 DNA reads TGTGCCAGCAGCAATCAGAACGAGCAGTACTTC.

The V gene is TRBV5-6, the J gene TRBJ1-2; tentative D call: TRBD1 (5 bases). Germline V gene data show CDR1 as SGHDT and CDR2 as YYEEEE. V was clipped by 4 bases and J by 4 bases, with 23 bases between them. This CDR3 has 17 residues. The CDR3 is CASSAVEGIGWIYGYTF. Here the CDR3 DNA reads TGTGCCAGCAGCGCGGTGGAGGGGATAGGATGGATCTATGGCTACACCTTC.

This sequence joins TRBV10-3 and TRBJ2-1, with D unclear. V was clipped by 6 bases and J by 6 bases, with 12 bases between them. The germline gives CDR1 ENHRY, CDR2 SYGVKD. The CDR3 contains 13 residues. The CDR3 protein is CAIRASAGNEQFF. The CDR3 region has the DNA TGTGCCATCAGGGCGAGTGCCGGCAATGAGCAGTTCTTC.

The rearrangement joins TRBV20-1 to TRBJ2-1; 10 positions match TRBD2. CDR1 is DFQATT, CDR2 SNEGSKA, per germline (reference sequence). With 1 base clipped from V and 0 bases from J, the junction kept 9 bases outside the gene matches. The CDR3 is 18 residues long. CDR3 nucleotide sequence: TGCAGTGCTAGAGTGAGAAGCCTAGCGGGAGTCTCCTACAATGAGCAGTTCTTC. Translation gives CSARVRSLAGVSYNEQFF.

This chain joins TRBV5-1 and TRBJ2-7; tentative D call: TRBD1 (6 bases). CDR3 length equals 12 residues. V lost 4 bases to trimming and J lost 3 bases, with 8 bases between them. CDR1 and CDR2 (germline): SGHRS, YFSETQ. The CDR3 loop is CASSGQFYEQYF. The CDR3 DNA follows: TGCGCCAGCAGCGGACAGTTCTACGAGCAGTACTTC.

V usage is TRBV12-3 or TRBV12-4 and J usage is TRBJ1-1; tentative D call: TRBD1 (6 bases). Trimming removed 3 bases at V and 3 bases at J, with 17 bases between. The CDR3 runs 16 residues. The CDR3 region is CASSFSLGGEDTEAFF. CDR3 DNA: TGTGCCAGCAGTTTCTCCCTTGGGGGCGAGGACACTGAAGCTTTCTTT.

The gene calls are TRBV7-7 and TRBJ2-3; D is perhaps TRBD1 or TRBD2 (6 bases each). V dropped 1 base and J dropped 3 bases, with 20 bases sitting between them. Germline V gene lookup returns CDR1 SSHAT and CDR2 FNYEAQ (reference sequence). The CDR3 runs to 18 residues. This CDR3 reads CASSLVVGGRRSTDTQYF. In nucleotides, the CDR3 is TGTGCCAGCAGCTTAGTGGTGGGGGGCCGGCGATCGACAGATACGCAGTATTTT.

The chain has TRBV12-3 or TRBV12-4 and TRBJ2-7, with TRBD1 identical over 8 bases. V was clipped by 6 bases and J by 6 bases; unmatched bases: 7. The CDR3 extends over 13 amino acids. Here the CDR3 reads CASSFGTGVEQYF. CDR3 in DNA: TGTGCCAGCAGCTTTGGGACAGGCGTCGAGCAGTACTTC.

This clonotype was counted a few times. V is TRBV6-1 and J is TRBJ2-5; 7 positions match TRBD1. The CDR3 has 16 residues. CDR1 and CDR2 from the germline V gene are MNHNS and SASEGT. V was clipped by 8 bases and J by 5 bases; unmatched bases: 17. CDR3 DNA sequence: TGTGCCAGCTCCCCAAAAGCGGAAGGGGGCGGTGAGACCCAGTACTTC. Its protein is CASSPKAEGGGETQYF.

The chain couples TRBV6-1 to TRBJ1-4, with a possible D match to TRBD1 (5 bases). Germline lookup yields CDR1 MNHNS and CDR2 SASEGT. The germline V and J ends were trimmed by 1 base and 6 bases, with 12 bases remaining between them. The CDR3 sequence is 15 residues long. CDR3 DNA sequence: TGTGCCAGCAGTGAAGATGCCAGGGTTGATGAAAAACTGTTTTTT. This translates into CASSEDARVDEKLFF.

This chain uses TRBV6-1 with TRBJ1-5, with TRBD1 matching over 9 bases. Germline V lookup: CDR1 MNHNS, CDR2 SASEGT. CDR3 length: 16 residues. The ends lost 3 bases at V and 8 bases at J; junction bases unmatched: 11. This chain's CDR3 is CASSDPDRGVAEPQHF. In DNA, the CDR3 is TGTGCCAGCAGTGATCCGGACAGGGGAGTAGCGGAGCCCCAGCATTTT.

This clonotype occurred once. This CDR3 reads CASSYSLDRVDPGNTIYF. The CDR3, as DNA: TGTGCCAGCAGTTACTCGCTCGACAGGGTAGATCCTGGAAACACCATATATTTT. The J gene is TRBJ1-3, the V gene TRBV6-5, with TRBD1 identical over 7 bases. CDR1 and CDR2 (germline): MNHEY, SVGAGI. The CDR3 contains 18 residues. Trimming removed 0 bases from V and 2 bases from J; junction bases left unmatched: 10.

The chain combines TRBV12-5 with TRBJ1-4, with D unclear. Trimming shortened V by 1 base and J by 8 bases, and 8 bases separated the two germline ends. Germline V gene data show CDR1 as LGHNT and CDR2 as FRNRAP. This CDR3 is 13 amino acids long. The CDR3 bases are TGTGCTAGTGGTTTGGGCATCGAGGAAAAACTGTTTTTT. Its protein product is CASGLGIEEKLFF.

J is TRBJ2-5 and V is TRBV11-2; 7 nucleotides line up with TRBD1. J gave up 4 bases and V 4 bases, and 21 bases lay outside the gene matches. Germline CDR1 reads SGHAT; CDR2 reads FQNNGV. The CDR3 sequence is 19 residues long. In DNA form, the CDR3 reads TGTGCCAGCAGCTCGAAGGCGCCCGAGGCAGGGGGTAGAGGAGAGACCCAGTACTTC. As protein: CASSSKAPEAGGRGETQYF.

Many counts were recorded for this clonotype. The V and J genes are TRBV10-3 and TRBJ1-6, with 9 nucleotides matching TRBD1. The ends lost 8 bases at V and 9 bases at J; junction bases unmatched: 17. CDR3 length: 17 residues. Germline V gene lookup returns CDR1 ENHRY and CDR2 SYGVKD. The chain's CDR3 is CAIGRQGENYLPSPLHF. CDR3 sequence (DNA): TGTGCCATCGGGAGACAGGGGGAGAATTATCTCCCTTCACCCCTCCACTTT.

The chain couples TRBV14 to TRBJ1-5, with a tentative D call TRBD1 (5 bases). The length of the CDR3 is 14 residues. With 4 bases removed from V and 7 bases from J, the gap between germline ends came to 14 bases. The germline gives CDR1 SGHDN, CDR2 FVKESK. The CDR3 nucleotides are TGTGCCAGCAGCCGACAACAGGTGGGGCAGCCCCAGCATTTT. It yields the protein CASSRQQVGQPQHF.

This clonotype was recorded a few times. The genes are TRBV12-5 and TRBJ2-5; 7 bases map to TRBD2. V shed 5 bases and J 2 bases; nucleotides not matched to a gene: 8. The CDR3 runs 15 residues. CDR1 and CDR2 from the germline V gene are LGHNT and FRNRAP. CDR3 in DNA: TGTGCTAGTGGTCTCGGGGGTAGCGGGCAAGAGACCCAGTACTTC. This codes for CASGLGGSGQETQYF. Combining the CDR3 with reference TRBV12-5 and TRBJ2-5 gives the whole variable domain DARVTQTPRHKVTEMGQEVTMRCQPILGHNTVFWYRQTMMQGLELLAYFRNRAPLDDSGMPKDRFSAEMPDATLATLKIQPSEPRDSAVYFCASGLGGSGQETQYFGPGTRLLVL.

The V gene is TRBV20-1, the J gene TRBJ2-7; 9 bases line up with TRBD2. The V and J ends lost 7 bases and 2 bases, in that order; junction bases with no gene match: 9. Germline V lookup: CDR1 DFQATT, CDR2 SNEGSKA (reference sequence). The CDR3 is made up of 14 amino acids. The CDR3 DNA is TGCAGTGTCACCCGGACTAGCGCACCCTACGAGCAGTACTTC. Amino acids: CSVTRTSAPYEQYF.

This clonotype was observed a handful of times. The chain combines TRBV7-9 with TRBJ1-4, with D perhaps TRBD1 (5 bases). With 5 bases removed from V and 4 bases from J, the gap between germline ends came to 14 bases. The CDR3 has 15 residues. CDR1 is SEHNR, CDR2 FQNEAQ, per germline (reference sequence). CDR3 in amino acids: CASSTSGTVNEKLFF. In DNA, the CDR3 is TGTGCCAGCAGCACCTCCGGGACGGTTAATGAAAAACTGTTTTTT.

This clonotype was counted a few times. The chain joins TRBV29-1 to TRBJ1-2; a possible D gene is TRBD1 (6 bases). Trimming removed 7 bases at V and 3 bases at J, with 12 bases between. Germline CDR1 SQVTM, CDR2 ANQGSEA. This CDR3 contains 12 residues. The CDR3 region is CSARDTHYGYTF. The CDR3 DNA reads TGCAGCGCGAGGGACACCCACTATGGCTACACCTTC.

The sample holds a few counts of this clonotype. The CDR3 protein is CASSPDRGDSGANVLTF. Here the CDR3 DNA reads TGTGCCAGCAGTCCGGACCGAGGAGACTCTGGGGCCAACGTCCTGACTTTC. J is TRBJ2-6 and V is TRBV6-2 or TRBV6-3; D gene uncertain. V was trimmed by 5 bases and J by 0 bases, leaving 14 bases between them. The germline gives CDR1 MNHEY, CDR2 SVGEGT. The CDR3 length is 17 residues.

The gene calls are TRBV6-1 and TRBJ2-3; D may be TRBD1 (7 bases). The CDR3 is 16 amino acids. V shed 1 base and J shed 3 bases, with 14 bases lying between them. CDR1 and CDR2 from the germline V gene are MNHNS and SASEGT. Here the CDR3 reads CASSEVKGAGTDTQYF. The CDR3 region has the DNA TGTGCCAGCAGTGAAGTTAAGGGGGCGGGAACAGATACGCAGTATTTT.

About this clonotype itself: The junction does not match germline at one end; this may be a read error. The gene calls are TRBV29-1 and TRBJ2-3, with D tentatively TRBD1 (6 bases). Germline CDR1 SQVTM, CDR2 ANQGSEA. This CDR3 is built from 12 residues. CDR3 loop: CIVEGRTDTQYF. CDR3 sequence (DNA): TGCATCGTTGAGGGCAGGACAGACACGCAGTATTTT.

The rearrangement joins TRBV20-1 to TRBJ2-3; the D is unclear. Deletions cut 8 bases from V and 2 bases from J, with 14 bases between. CDR3 length: 13 amino acids. Looked up from germline, CDR1 is DFQATT and CDR2 is SNEGSKA (reference sequence). CDR3 sequence reads: CSRPGRTTDTQYF. The CDR3 DNA sequence: TGCAGTCGACCCGGGCGGACCACAGATACGCAGTATTTT.

This chain connects TRBV28 to TRBJ2-4, with TRBD1 matching 10 bases. Germline trimming cut 5 bases from V and 0 bases from J; bases unmatched to any gene: 7. The CDR3 runs 17 residues. Germline CDR1 reads MDHEN; CDR2 reads SYDVKM. In DNA, the CDR3 is TGTGCCAGCAGTATGACAGGGGGCCTACTAGCCAAAAACATTCAGTACTTC. Amino acids: CASSMTGGLLAKNIQYF. Variable domain in full (rest from reference TRBV28 and TRBJ2-4): DVKVTQSSRYLVKRTGEKVFLECVQDMDHENMFWYRQDPGLGLRLIYFSYDVKMKEKGDIPEGYSVSREKKERFSLILESASTNQTSMYLCASSMTGGLLAKNIQYFGAGTRLSVL.

This clonotype was seen a single time. The junction departs from the called germline gene at one end, perhaps through a read error. This chain uses TRBV12-3 or TRBV12-4 with TRBJ1-2; 7 positions match TRBD1. This CDR3 spans 19 amino acids. CDR3 DNA: TGTGTCAGCAGTTTAGGACAGCCCTGGGAAGGGACAGCGAACTATGGCTACACCTTC. Translated, it gives CVSSLGQPWEGTANYGYTF.

Ten or more counts support this clonotype. The chain links TRBV29-1 to TRBJ2-7, with 12 nucleotides matching TRBD2. Germline CDR1 and CDR2: SQVTM and ANQGSEA. The CDR3 totals 14 residues. V lost 4 bases to trimming and J lost 3 bases; unmatched junction nucleotides: 4. The CDR3 loop is CSVAGLAGNYEQYF. CDR3 nucleotide sequence: TGCAGCGTTGCGGGACTAGCGGGCAACTACGAGCAGTACTTC.

This chain connects TRBV5-5 to TRBJ2-5; 11 bases align to TRBD2. The germline CDR1 and CDR2 sequences are SGHKS and YYEKEE (reference sequence). Trimming cost V 6 bases and J 11 bases; bases outside gene matches: 15. The CDR3 sequence is 15 residues long. The CDR3 reads CASTPRGLADNEQYF. As DNA, the CDR3 is TGTGCCAGCACCCCAAGGGGACTAGCGGACAATGAGCAGTACTTC.

This clonotype was seen only a few times. The V and J genes are TRBV3-1 and TRBJ1-1; D gene unclear. V was shortened by 3 bases and J by 5 bases, with 7 bases between the two germline ends. There are 12 residues in the CDR3. CDR1 is LGHDT and CDR2 is YNNKEL in the germline V gene (reference sequence). The CDR3 DNA reads as TGTGCCAGCAGCCAGGGCGAGACTGAAGCTTTCTTT. Its protein product is CASSQGETEAFF.

The sample holds a few counts of this clonotype. The chain is built from TRBV29-1 and TRBJ2-3; D ambiguous. The CDR3 is 16 amino acids. Per germline, CDR1 SQVTM and CDR2 ANQGSEA. The germline V and J ends were trimmed by 2 bases and 0 bases, with 15 bases remaining between them. The CDR3 nucleotides read TGCAGCGTTGAACGGCGGCCCGGCGAAAGCACAGATACGCAGTATTTT. It is translated as CSVERRPGESTDTQYF.

The genes are TRBV6-2 or TRBV6-3 and TRBJ2-3, with a possible D match to TRBD2 (6 bases). The CDR3 covers 13 residues. Germline lookup yields CDR1 MNHEY and CDR2 SVGEGT. V was cut by 6 bases and J by 6 bases, with 13 bases left in between. The CDR3 spells CASSPAGIDTQYF. CDR3 DNA sequence: TGTGCCAGCAGCCCCGCGGGGATCGATACGCAGTATTTT.

A few counts support this clonotype. The J gene is TRBJ2-5, the V gene TRBV9; weak D call: TRBD2 (6 bases). The V gene's germline CDR1 is SGDLS and CDR2 YYNGEE. V was shortened by 0 bases and J by 5 bases, with 11 bases between the two germline ends. The CDR3 totals 14 residues. The CDR3 spells CASSVDGGIETQYF. The CDR3 nucleotides read TGTGCCAGCAGCGTAGATGGGGGGATCGAGACCCAGTACTTC. Full variable domain (remainder filled in from reference TRBV9 and TRBJ2-5): DSGVTQTPKHLITATGQRVTLRCSPRSGDLSVYWYQQSLDQGLQFLIQYYNGEERAKGNILERFSAQQFPDLHSELNLSSLELGDSALYFCASSVDGGIETQYFGPGTRLLVL.